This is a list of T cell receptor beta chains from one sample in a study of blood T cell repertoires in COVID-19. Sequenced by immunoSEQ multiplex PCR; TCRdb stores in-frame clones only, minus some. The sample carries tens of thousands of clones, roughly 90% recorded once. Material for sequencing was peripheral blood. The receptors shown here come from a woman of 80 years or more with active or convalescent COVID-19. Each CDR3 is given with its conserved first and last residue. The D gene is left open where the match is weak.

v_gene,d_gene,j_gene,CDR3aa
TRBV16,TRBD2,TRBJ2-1,CASSRRGATYNEQFF
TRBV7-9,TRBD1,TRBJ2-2,CASSPTGRNTGELFF
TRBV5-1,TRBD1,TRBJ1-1,CASSRGTGTLNTEAFF
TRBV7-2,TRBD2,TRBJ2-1,CASSLVSGGAGNEQFF
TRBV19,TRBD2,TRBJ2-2,CASARSGGAATGELFF
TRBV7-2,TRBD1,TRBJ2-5,CASSLVPTGPQETQYF
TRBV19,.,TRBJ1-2,CASTRGEVRDYGYTF
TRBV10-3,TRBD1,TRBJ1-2,CAITSGQGTYGYTF
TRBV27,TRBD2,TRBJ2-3,CASSLFPGGPNTQYF
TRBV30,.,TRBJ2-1,CAWSGNDRRVYNEQFF
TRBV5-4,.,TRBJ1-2,CASSLDNPQGYYGYTF
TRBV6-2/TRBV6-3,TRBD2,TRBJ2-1,CASSSGGAAGNEQFF
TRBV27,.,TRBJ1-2,CASSLAGNVGYTF
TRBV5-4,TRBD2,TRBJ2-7,CASKPGTSGNYEQYF
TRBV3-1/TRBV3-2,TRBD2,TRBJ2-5,CASSPRGAQETQYF
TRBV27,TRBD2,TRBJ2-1,CASSSSAGGYNEQFF
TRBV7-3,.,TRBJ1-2,CASSLEAGGRGYTF
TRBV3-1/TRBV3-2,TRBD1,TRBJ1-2,CASSWTGSRGYTF
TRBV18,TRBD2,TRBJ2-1,CASSPGRGGYNEQFF
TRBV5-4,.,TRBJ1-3,CASSLVGPGNTIYF
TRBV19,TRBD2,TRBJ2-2,CASTYVGGIAGELFF
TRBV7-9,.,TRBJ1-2,CASSREINYGYTF
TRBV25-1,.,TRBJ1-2,CASSDFSPYGYTF
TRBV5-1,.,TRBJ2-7,CASSATAYEQYF
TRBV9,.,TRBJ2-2,CASSSNRQANTGELFF
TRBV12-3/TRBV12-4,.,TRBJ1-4,CASSLGQEKLFF
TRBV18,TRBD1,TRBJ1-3,CASSLDRAGNTIYF
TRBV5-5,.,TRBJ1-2,CASSLGGGSNYGYTF
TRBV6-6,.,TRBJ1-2,CASSRRMGGAALLVRYGYTF
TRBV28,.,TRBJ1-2,CASRVIIKGVLGYGYTF